This T cell receptor (beta chain) was captured in a study of control samples from healthy donors and cancer patients. There are 15 residues in the CDR3. V lost 2 bases to trimming and J lost 0 bases; unmatched junction nucleotides: 2. Germline-derived CDR1 and CDR2 are MGHRA and YSYEKL. Clones were sequenced by immunoSEQ multiplex PCR, and TCRdb holds only the in-frame ones, with some missing. This sample has about 140,000 clones; 91% occur once, and the top ten carry about 7.1%. Specimen: blood. V and J are TRBV4-1 and TRBJ2-3; TRBD2 aligns across 7 bases. This receptor was identified in a man between 18 and 29 years old in good health. The CDR3 loop is CASSQTGGSTDTQYF. The DNA for the CDR3 is TGCGCCAGCAGCCAAACGGGGGGAAGCACAGATACGCAGTATTTT.